The rows below give T cell receptor beta chains drawn from one sample of a study of T-cell memory formation after mild COVID-19. MiXCR was run by TCRdb on the 5' RACE reads, yielding one entry per CDR3 protein. The sample records under 450,000 distinct CDR3 sequences, 20% to 30% being singletons. Source material: PBMCs or a T cell subset sorted from them (not recorded which). These receptors were taken from an adult woman who had mild COVID-19 (a few samples of this study predate the infection). Cell type and time point are not known. Both conserved end residues are part of each CDR3. A D gene is named only where the DNA matches it firmly. Expanded clones get a size class; other rows say once, few or many, or leave the size out.

v_call: TRBV20-1; d_call: -; j_call: TRBJ2-1; clone_size: many; cdr3_nt: TGCAGTGCTAGCTCCTACAATGAGCAGTTCTTC; cdr3_aa: CSASSYNEQFF
v_call: TRBV20-1; d_call: -; j_call: TRBJ2-2; clone_size: -; cdr3_nt: TGCAGTGCCACCGGCGGAGGTCAGAACACCGGGGAGCTGTTTTTT; cdr3_aa: CSATGGGQNTGELFF
v_call: TRBV20-1; d_call: -; j_call: TRBJ2-1; clone_size: -; cdr3_nt: TGCAGTGTTGGCCAGAGTGGGGTGAATGAGCAGTTCTTC; cdr3_aa: CSVGQSGVNEQFF
v_call: TRBV4-2; d_call: -; j_call: TRBJ1-6; clone_size: few; cdr3_nt: TGTGCCAGCAGCCAAGTTGTCCAAAGAGCCGATTCACCCCTCCACTTT; cdr3_aa: CASSQVVQRADSPLHF
v_call: TRBV25-1; d_call: -; j_call: TRBJ2-1; clone_size: -; cdr3_nt: TGTGCCAGCAGCCTACACTCCTACAATGAGCAGTTCTTC; cdr3_aa: CASSLHSYNEQFF
v_call: TRBV14; d_call: -; j_call: TRBJ2-7; clone_size: -; cdr3_nt: TGTGCCAGCAGCGCCACAGGGTTCCAGGTTGAGCAGTACTTC; cdr3_aa: CASSATGFQVEQYF
v_call: TRBV3-1; d_call: -; j_call: TRBJ2-7; clone_size: -; cdr3_nt: TGTGCCAGCGGACAGTCGTCCTCGTACGAGCAGTACTTC; cdr3_aa: CASGQSSSYEQYF
v_call: TRBV6-5; d_call: TRBD2; j_call: TRBJ2-1; clone_size: few; cdr3_nt: TGTGCCAGCAGTTTAGCGGGGGCCATGAGAGATGAGCAGTTCTTC; cdr3_aa: CASSLAGAMRDEQFF
v_call: TRBV7-8; d_call: TRBD2; j_call: TRBJ2-2; clone_size: few; cdr3_nt: TGTGCCAGCAGGGGGACTAGCGGGATAATCGCCGGGGAGCTGTTTTTT; cdr3_aa: CASRGTSGIIAGELFF
v_call: TRBV6-2/TRBV6-3; d_call: -; j_call: TRBJ2-3; clone_size: -; cdr3_nt: TGTGCCAGCAGTCCGACACACAGCACAGATACGCAGTATTTT; cdr3_aa: CASSPTHSTDTQYF
v_call: TRBV7-9; d_call: -; j_call: TRBJ2-3; clone_size: -; cdr3_nt: TGTGCCAGCAGCTCTCCGGAGTTAGAGTTGGGGACGCAGTATTTT; cdr3_aa: CASSSPELELGTQYF
v_call: TRBV7-8; d_call: -; j_call: TRBJ2-2; clone_size: few; cdr3_nt: TGTGCCAGCAGAAGAGGGCAGGGACTCACCGGGGAGCTGTTTTTT; cdr3_aa: CASRRGQGLTGELFF
v_call: TRBV4-3; d_call: TRBD2; j_call: TRBJ2-3; clone_size: few; cdr3_nt: TGCGCCAGCAGCCAAGACCCTAGCGGGAGGAGAACAGATACGCAGTATTTT; cdr3_aa: CASSQDPSGRRTDTQYF
v_call: TRBV12-3/TRBV12-4; d_call: -; j_call: TRBJ2-5; clone_size: few; cdr3_nt: TGTGCCAGCAGTTCTAGGCAGCAAGAGACCCAGTACTTC; cdr3_aa: CASSSRQQETQYF
v_call: TRBV6-6; d_call: -; j_call: TRBJ1-4; clone_size: once; cdr3_nt: TGTGCCAGCAGTTACCTGAGTGCAACTAATGAAAAACTGTTTTTT; cdr3_aa: CASSYLSATNEKLFF
v_call: TRBV5-1; d_call: -; j_call: TRBJ2-7; clone_size: -; cdr3_nt: TGCGCCAGCAGCCCTTTGGCGGTTAACTACGAGCAGTACTTC; cdr3_aa: CASSPLAVNYEQYF
v_call: TRBV7-9; d_call: -; j_call: TRBJ1-1; clone_size: -; cdr3_nt: TGTGCCAGCAGCTTACTCGGCACTTTGAACACTGAAGCTTTCTTT; cdr3_aa: CASSLLGTLNTEAFF
v_call: TRBV6-2/TRBV6-3; d_call: -; j_call: TRBJ1-5; clone_size: few; cdr3_nt: TGTGCCAGCAGAGAGGGTTACCAGCCCCAGCATTTT; cdr3_aa: CASREGYQPQHF
v_call: TRBV5-1; d_call: -; j_call: TRBJ2-7; clone_size: -; cdr3_nt: TGCGCCAGCGCTCCCGGGGAAGGCTACGAGCAGTACTTC; cdr3_aa: CASAPGEGYEQYF
v_call: TRBV5-5; d_call: -; j_call: TRBJ1-1; clone_size: few; cdr3_nt: TGTGCCAGCAGCCCGACATTGACTGACACTGAAGCTTTCTTT; cdr3_aa: CASSPTLTDTEAFF
v_call: TRBV5-1; d_call: TRBD1; j_call: TRBJ2-3; clone_size: -; cdr3_nt: TGCGCCAGCAGCCCTTCTGGACAGGGGCTCACAGATACGCAGTATTTT; cdr3_aa: CASSPSGQGLTDTQYF
v_call: TRBV10-3; d_call: TRBD1; j_call: TRBJ2-7; clone_size: few; cdr3_nt: TGTGCCATCAGTGGTGGACAGGGGGGCTACGAGCAGTACTTC; cdr3_aa: CAISGGQGGYEQYF
v_call: TRBV18; d_call: -; j_call: TRBJ2-3; clone_size: -; cdr3_nt: TGTGCCAGCTCACGCCCCCCAGATACGCAGTATTTT; cdr3_aa: CASSRPPDTQYF
v_call: TRBV9; d_call: -; j_call: TRBJ2-2; clone_size: -; cdr3_nt: TGTGCCAGCAGCCCAACTGGGACCGTCGCCGGGGAGCTGTTTTTT; cdr3_aa: CASSPTGTVAGELFF
v_call: TRBV5-1; d_call: -; j_call: TRBJ2-7; clone_size: -; cdr3_nt: TGCGCCAGCAGCTTGGTACGGTGGGGCTACGAGCAGTACTTC; cdr3_aa: CASSLVRWGYEQYF
v_call: TRBV5-1; d_call: TRBD1; j_call: TRBJ1-5; clone_size: -; cdr3_nt: TGCGCCAGCAGCTTGGGGACAGGGACCGGCAATCAGCCCCAGCATTTT; cdr3_aa: CASSLGTGTGNQPQHF
v_call: TRBV7-3; d_call: TRBD2; j_call: TRBJ2-1; clone_size: few; cdr3_nt: TGTGCCAGCAGCCCAAGGACTAGCGGGAGGGGGAATGAGCAGTTCTTC; cdr3_aa: CASSPRTSGRGNEQFF
v_call: TRBV20-1; d_call: TRBD2; j_call: TRBJ2-1; clone_size: -; cdr3_nt: TGCAGTGCTAGAGAGGGGACTAGCTACGTCGATGAGCAGTTCTTC; cdr3_aa: CSAREGTSYVDEQFF
v_call: TRBV7-7; d_call: TRBD2; j_call: TRBJ2-5; clone_size: -; cdr3_nt: TGTGCTAGCAGCTCAGGGACTAGCGGGAGTTGGGAGACCCAGTACTTC; cdr3_aa: CASSSGTSGSWETQYF
v_call: TRBV7-2; d_call: -; j_call: TRBJ2-5; clone_size: -; cdr3_nt: TGTGCCAGCAGCTCTCCCCCCTACAGGAGCCAAGAGACCCAGTACTTC; cdr3_aa: CASSSPPYRSQETQYF
v_call: TRBV9; d_call: TRBD2; j_call: TRBJ2-2; clone_size: -; cdr3_nt: TGTGCCAGCAGGCCTAGCGGGTTGAACACCGGGGAGCTGTTTTTT; cdr3_aa: CASRPSGLNTGELFF
v_call: TRBV7-2; d_call: -; j_call: TRBJ1-1; clone_size: -; cdr3_nt: TGTGCCAGCAGTTACAGGATTCCTGAAGCTTTCTTT; cdr3_aa: CASSYRIPEAFF
v_call: TRBV6-5; d_call: -; j_call: TRBJ1-5; clone_size: few; cdr3_nt: TGTGCCAGCAGTCAGTCAGGAAGAGACCAGCCCCAGCATTTT; cdr3_aa: CASSQSGRDQPQHF
v_call: TRBV7-2; d_call: TRBD2; j_call: TRBJ2-1; clone_size: few; cdr3_nt: TGTGCCAGCAGCTTAGCGACAAGCGGGACCTACAATGAGCAGTTCTTC; cdr3_aa: CASSLATSGTYNEQFF
v_call: TRBV4-2; d_call: TRBD1; j_call: TRBJ2-7; clone_size: -; cdr3_nt: TGTGCCAGCAGCCAAGATGGGGACAGGGTAGGCTCCTACGAGCAGTACTTC; cdr3_aa: CASSQDGDRVGSYEQYF
v_call: TRBV4-3; d_call: TRBD2; j_call: TRBJ2-3; clone_size: few; cdr3_nt: TGCGCCAGCAGCCCTTCCACCCTAGCGGGAGTTCCCACAGATACGCAGTATTTT; cdr3_aa: CASSPSTLAGVPTDTQYF
v_call: TRBV7-2; d_call: TRBD2; j_call: TRBJ2-1; clone_size: many; cdr3_nt: TGTGCCAGCAGCTTAGGGCGGGGGACTAGGGGCTACAATGAGCAGTTCTTC; cdr3_aa: CASSLGRGTRGYNEQFF
v_call: TRBV12-3/TRBV12-4; d_call: TRBD2; j_call: TRBJ2-5; clone_size: -; cdr3_nt: TGTGCCACCGGGACTAGTGGGGAGACCCAGTACTTC; cdr3_aa: CATGTSGETQYF
v_call: TRBV14; d_call: TRBD1; j_call: TRBJ1-2; clone_size: -; cdr3_nt: TGTGCCAGCAGCCATATAAGGACAGGGGGCCTTTACTATGGCTACACCTTC; cdr3_aa: CASSHIRTGGLYYGYTF